These 23 T cell receptor beta chains were all obtained from the same sample, sequenced in a study of T cell responses to AZD1222 COVID-19 vaccine. Assay: immunoSEQ multiplex PCR; the TCRdb copy retains only in-frame clones and omits some. The repertoire holds some 120,000 clones, with about nine tenths as singletons. The starting material was peripheral blood, obtained on day 0 of AZD1222 vaccination. The receptors here all came from an adult in good health.

The J gene is TRBJ1-3, the V gene TRBV30; 8 bases match TRBD1. This CDR3 contains 15 residues. J was trimmed by 0 bases and V by 8 bases; bases with no gene match: 9. The germline CDR1 and CDR2 sequences are GTSNPN and SVGIG (reference sequence). The CDR3 reads CATGQGAFSGNTIYF. The CDR3 DNA follows: TGTGCCACCGGACAGGGAGCCTTCTCTGGAAACACCATATATTTT.

The chain has TRBV25-1 and TRBJ2-7; 7 nucleotides agree with TRBD1. Germline assignment: CDR1 MGHDK and CDR2 SYGVNS. V was clipped by 5 bases and J by 4 bases; unmatched bases: 8. The CDR3 covers 14 residues. The CDR3 bases are TGTGCCAGCAGTCAACTAACGACAGGGTACGAGCAGTACTTC. Residues: CASSQLTTGYEQYF.

This clone appeared once. The V gene is TRBV7-9, the J gene TRBJ1-3; unclear D gene. The CDR3 consists of 14 residues. With 5 bases removed from V and 3 bases from J, the gap between germline ends came to 11 bases. The V gene's germline CDR1 is SEHNR and CDR2 FQNEAQ (reference sequence). Here the CDR3 reads CASSVGDFGNTIYF. In DNA form, the CDR3 reads TGTGCCAGCAGCGTCGGGGATTTTGGAAACACCATATATTTT.

This chain uses TRBV19 with TRBJ2-7; TRBD1 matches at 8 bases. Germline loops: CDR1 LNHDA, CDR2 SQIVND (reference sequence). This CDR3 region has 14 residues. V gave up 5 bases and J gave up 2 bases; unmatched junction bases: 5. In DNA form, the CDR3 reads TGTGCCAGTAGTTTACGGACAGGGACCTACGAGCAGTACTTC. It translates to CASSLRTGTYEQYF.

The chain links TRBV6-1 to TRBJ2-5, with 7 nucleotides matching TRBD1. The germline V gene encodes CDR1 MNHNS and CDR2 SASEGT. V shed 0 bases and J 5 bases; nucleotides not matched to a gene: 9. The CDR3 has 16 residues. The CDR3 DNA follows: TGTGCCAGCAGTGAAGCTCCGGGACAGCCTTTGGAGACCCAGTACTTC. Its protein is CASSEAPGQPLETQYF.

In this sample, this clone turned up once. This chain connects TRBV5-4 to TRBJ2-5, with D tentatively TRBD1 (5 bases). The CDR3 loop spans 12 amino acids. The V gene lost 4 bases and the J gene lost 2 bases, with 6 bases spanning the gap. Germline V gives CDR1 SGHNT, CDR2 YYREEE (reference sequence). The CDR3 DNA reads as TGTGCCAGCAGCAGACAGCAAGAGACCCAGTACTTC. It translates to CASSRQQETQYF.

The chain's CDR3 is CASRSGTYEQYF. The DNA for the CDR3 is TGTGCCAGCAGGAGCGGAACCTACGAGCAGTACTTC. The rearrangement joins TRBV6-1 to TRBJ2-7; TRBD2 might be the D (5 bases). The CDR3 totals 12 residues. Germline CDR1 MNHNS, CDR2 SASEGT. V dropped 6 bases and J dropped 2 bases, with 8 bases sitting between them.

The CDR3 reads CASSQWQQETQYF. In nucleotides, the CDR3 is TGCGCCAGCAGCCAATGGCAGCAAGAGACCCAGTACTTC. V usage is TRBV4-1 and J usage is TRBJ2-5; no clear D gene. CDR3 size: 13 residues. CDR1 and CDR2 from the germline V gene are MGHRA and YSYEKL. V dropped 2 bases and J dropped 2 bases, with 6 bases sitting between them.

The CDR3 DNA reads TGTGCCAGCAGCTTGGGGAATCTAGCGGGGCTTACCGGGGAGCTGTTTTTT. Its protein product is CASSLGNLAGLTGELFF. The chain links TRBV5-4 to TRBJ2-2; 9 bases match TRBD2. The CDR3 consists of 17 residues. V shed 0 bases and J 5 bases; nucleotides not matched to a gene: 8. CDR1 and CDR2 (germline): SGHNT, YYREEE (reference sequence).

The V and J genes are TRBV19 and TRBJ1-5, with 10 bases lining up with TRBD1. After removal of 4 bases from V and 1 base from J, the junction contained 1 base not matched to a gene. The length of the CDR3 is 15 residues. Germline V gives CDR1 LNHDA, CDR2 SQIVND (reference sequence). CDR3: CASSRTGGSNQPQHF. In DNA, the CDR3 is TGTGCCAGTAGTAGGACAGGGGGAAGCAATCAGCCCCAGCATTTT.

The chain links TRBV13 to TRBJ2-7, with 7 bases matching TRBD1. V lost 6 bases and J lost 0; bases outside the gene matches: 2. Germline-derived CDR1 and CDR2 are PRHDT and FYEKMQ (reference sequence). This CDR3 contains 13 residues. The CDR3 DNA reads as TGTGCCAGCAGAGGGGGCAGCTCCTACGAGCAGTACTTC. This encodes CASRGGSSYEQYF.

This clone was recorded only once. The rearrangement uses TRBV6-6 and TRBJ1-1, with 9 nucleotides matching TRBD1. The CDR3 covers 14 residues. After removal of 6 bases from V and 5 bases from J, the junction contained 7 bases not matched to a gene. CDR1 is MNHNY, CDR2 SVGAGI, per germline (reference sequence). The CDR3 spells CASSIPGQGTEAFF. The CDR3 region has the DNA TGTGCCAGCAGCATACCGGGACAGGGTACTGAAGCTTTCTTT.

V is TRBV30 and J is TRBJ2-6; D possibly corresponds to TRBD2 (6 bases). Trimming removed 4 bases at V and 1 base at J, with 14 bases between. CDR1 is GTSNPN, CDR2 SVGIG, per germline (reference sequence). The CDR3 loop spans 16 amino acids. CDR3 sequence: CAWTPGLLSGANVLTF. The CDR3 region has the DNA TGTGCCTGGACTCCGGGACTGCTGTCTGGGGCCAACGTCCTGACTTTC. The variable domain in full, completed from reference TRBV30 and TRBJ2-6, reads SQTIHQWPATLVQPVGSPLSLECTVEGTSNPNLYWYRQAAGRGLQLLFYSVGIGQISSEVPQNLSASRPQDRQFILSSKKLLLSDSGFYLCAWTPGLLSGANVLTFGAGSRLTVL.

The chain employs TRBV12-3 or TRBV12-4 and TRBJ2-2, with 8 bases fitting TRBD1. The CDR3 contains 13 residues. Trimming removed 7 bases from V and 7 bases from J; junction bases left unmatched: 5. CDR3 sequence (DNA): TGTGCCAGCATCAGGGGGCCTAGCGGGGAGCTGTTTTTT. Protein sequence: CASIRGPSGELFF.

The genes are TRBV18 and TRBJ1-1, with D perhaps matching TRBD1 (5 bases). This CDR3 comprises 13 residues. Between the trimmed V and J ends, which lost 4 bases and 0 bases, there was a span of 6 bases. Germline V lookup: CDR1 KGHSH, CDR2 LQKENI. The CDR3 spells CASSQGMNTEAFF. The CDR3 coding sequence is TGTGCCAGCTCACAGGGGATGAACACTGAAGCTTTCTTT.

The V gene is TRBV3-1 (or the pseudogene TRBV3-2), the J gene TRBJ1-5; unclear D gene. The CDR3 runs to 14 residues. Trimming took off 0 bases at V and 7 bases at J, with 10 bases between the two ends. CDR1 is LGHDT, CDR2 YNNKEL, per germline (reference sequence). CDR3 bases: TGTGCCAGCAGCCAAGACGGGTTGAAACAGCCCCAGCATTTT. This encodes CASSQDGLKQPQHF.

The chain combines TRBV9 with TRBJ2-1, with 11 bases identical to TRBD2. Germline CDR1 and CDR2: SGDLS and YYNGEE. This CDR3 spans 16 amino acids. V was pared by 2 bases and J by 8 bases, with 9 bases of the junction left unmatched. DNA of the CDR3: TGTGCCAGCAGCGTCTTAGCGGGGGGGACTATCGATGAGCAGTTCTTC. Its protein product is CASSVLAGGTIDEQFF.

This sequence joins TRBV5-4 and TRBJ2-1, with 8 positions matching TRBD2. The ends lost 7 bases at V and 2 bases at J; junction bases unmatched: 5. The CDR3 has 14 amino acids. Germline V gene data show CDR1 as SGHNT and CDR2 as YYREEE (reference sequence). CDR3 DNA sequence: TGTGCCAGCCAAACCGGGGGGGCCTACAATGAGCAGTTCTTC. Its translation: CASQTGGAYNEQFF.

This chain links TRBV28 with TRBJ1-6; D call uncertain. With 6 bases removed from V and 7 bases from J, the gap between germline ends came to 7 bases. The CDR3 sequence is 12 residues long. Germline loops: CDR1 MDHEN, CDR2 SYDVKM. CDR3 sequence (DNA): TGTGCCAGCAGGGATTTGAATTCACCCCTCCACTTT. Protein: CASRDLNSPLHF.

This clone was counted a few times. The rearrangement links TRBV7-2 to TRBJ2-7; possibly TRBD1 for D (6 bases). V lost 1 base and J 0 bases, leaving 7 bases between the germline ends. CDR3 length: 14 amino acids. Germline V lookup: CDR1 SGHTA, CDR2 FQGNSA. Here the CDR3 reads CASSLGGPSYEQYF. For the CDR3, the DNA is TGTGCCAGCAGCTTAGGGGGGCCCTCCTACGAGCAGTACTTC.

J is TRBJ2-1 and V is TRBV28; the D is unclear. CDR1 is MDHEN and CDR2 is SYDVKM in the germline V gene. The CDR3 extends over 12 amino acids. The V and J ends lost 2 bases and 8 bases respectively, with 7 bases between them. The CDR3 bases are TGTGCCAGCAGTTTACTACTATATGAGCAGTTCTTC. It is translated as CASSLLLYEQFF.

The J gene is TRBJ2-7, the V gene TRBV30; D is uncertain. The ends were cut back, 8 bases at V and 3 bases at J, with 17 bases in the middle. The CDR3 length is 13 residues. Germline V CDR1 and CDR2: GTSNPN, SVGIG (reference sequence). The CDR3 loop is CAGQMNSLYEQYF. The CDR3 DNA follows: TGTGCCGGCCAGATGAATAGCCTCTACGAGCAGTACTTC. Full variable domain (outside the CDR3, taken from reference TRBV30 and TRBJ2-7): SQTIHQWPATLVQPVGSPLSLECTVEGTSNPNLYWYRQAAGRGLQLLFYSVGIGQISSEVPQNLSASRPQDRQFILSSKKLLLSDSGFYLCAGQMNSLYEQYFGPGTRLTVT.

The chain is built from TRBV6-5 and TRBJ2-1; tentative D call: TRBD1 (6 bases). The germline V and J ends were trimmed by 8 bases and 7 bases, with 21 bases remaining between them. Germline V gives CDR1 MNHEY, CDR2 SVGAGI. The CDR3 loop spans 15 amino acids. The CDR3: CASQPMGARRNEQFF. In DNA, the CDR3 is TGTGCCAGCCAACCGATGGGGGCTCGGCGAAATGAGCAGTTCTTC.